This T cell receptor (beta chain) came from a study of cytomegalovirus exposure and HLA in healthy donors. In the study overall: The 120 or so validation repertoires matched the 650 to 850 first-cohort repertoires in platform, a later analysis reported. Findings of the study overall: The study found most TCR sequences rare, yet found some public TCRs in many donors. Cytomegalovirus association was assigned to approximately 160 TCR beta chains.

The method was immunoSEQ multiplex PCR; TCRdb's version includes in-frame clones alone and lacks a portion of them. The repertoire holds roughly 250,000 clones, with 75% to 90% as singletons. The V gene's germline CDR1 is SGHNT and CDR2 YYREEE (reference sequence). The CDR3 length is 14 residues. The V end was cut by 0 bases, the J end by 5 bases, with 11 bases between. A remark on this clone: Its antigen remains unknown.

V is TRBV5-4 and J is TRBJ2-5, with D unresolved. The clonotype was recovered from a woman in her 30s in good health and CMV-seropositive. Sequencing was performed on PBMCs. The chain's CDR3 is CASSLVGRWETQYF. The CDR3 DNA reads TGTGCCAGCAGCTTGGTCGGTCGGTGGGAGACCCAGTACTTC. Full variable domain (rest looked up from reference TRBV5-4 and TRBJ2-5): ETGVTQSPTHLIKTRGQQVTLRCSSQSGHNTVSWYQQALGQGPQFIFQYYREEENGRGNFPPRFSGLQFPNYSSELNVNALELDDSALYLCASSLVGRWETQYFGPGTRLLVL.